This T cell receptor (beta chain) was recovered during a study of T-cell memory formation after mild COVID-19. In the study overall: Clusters were largely donor specific.

This clonotype turned up a few times. Its antigen is not identified. TCRdb reanalysed the 5' RACE reads using MiXCR and keeps one entry per CDR3 protein. The sample has hundreds of thousands of distinct CDR3 sequences, roughly 25% seen once. Whole-study results and caveats: Clones that got smaller from day 15 to 85 had even CD4/CD8, while clones growing later tipped toward CD4+.

The length of the CDR3 is 20 residues. Germline-derived CDR1 and CDR2 are LGHNA and YNFKEQ. J lost 2 bases, V lost 1 base, and 8 bases had no gene match. Specimen: PBMCs or a T cell subset sorted from them (not recorded which). The chain recombines TRBV4-2 with TRBJ2-4; 16 bases match TRBD2. The sequence derives from an adult woman who had mild COVID-19 (a few samples of this study predate the infection). Cell type and time point are not known. The chain's CDR3 is CASSQVGTSGRAASKNIQYF. CDR3 in DNA: TGTGCCAGCAGCCAAGTGGGGACTAGCGGGAGGGCCGCGTCCAAAAACATTCAGTACTTC.